This T cell receptor (beta chain) originates from a study of technical replicates of blood from a few donors. The CDR3 consists of 13 residues. Germline-derived CDR1 and CDR2 are SQVTM and ANQGSEA. V shed 7 bases and J shed 5 bases, with 17 bases lying between them. This table comes from immunoSEQ multiplex PCR, and its TCRdb copy is limited to in-frame clones, with some not included. The profile shows tens of thousands of clones, about 94% of them singletons. This chain connects TRBV29-1 to TRBJ2-5, with D possibly being TRBD1 (6 bases). Specimen: PBMCs. This receptor was taken from a human donor in good health. Some clones in this sample may be carry-over from other donors' samples. The CDR3 DNA is TGCAGCGCCTGGAGTAGGGGGAAGGAGACCCAGTACTTC. Its protein product is CSAWSRGKETQYF. Full variable domain (outside the CDR3, taken from reference TRBV29-1 and TRBJ2-5): SAVISQKPSRDICQRGTSLTIQCQVDSQVTMMFWYRQQPGQSLTLIATANQGSEATYESGFVIDKFPISRPNLTFSTLTVSNMSPEDSSIYLCSAWSRGKETQYFGPGTRLLVL.